A single sample gave rise to the 19 T cell receptor beta chains below, sequenced in a study of shared clonotypes between healthy human individuals. Generated by immunoSEQ multiplex PCR, the TCRdb table keeps only in-frame clones and is missing some. The sample yields around 320,000 clones, around nine tenths seen once. Material for sequencing was memory CD8+ T cells sorted from blood. Stated subset: CD45RO+ cells pooled with CCR7-negative TemRA cells. The receptors stem from a man between 18 and 29 years old in good health.

This chain links TRBV9 with TRBJ2-5, with a weak D call TRBD2 (6 bases). The CDR3 covers 15 residues. The germline V and J ends were trimmed by 3 bases and 5 bases, with 17 bases remaining between them. CDR1 is SGDLS, CDR2 YYNGEE, per germline. The CDR3 region is CASSAWGVVKETQYF. The CDR3 nucleotides are TGTGCCAGCAGCGCCTGGGGGGTAGTGAAGGAGACCCAGTACTTC.

A single count supports this clone. The CDR3 DNA reads as TGTGCCAGCAGTTACTATTGGGACTCTGGGGCCAACGTCCTGACTTTC. Its translation is CASSYYWDSGANVLTF. The genes are TRBV6-5 and TRBJ2-6; D gene ambiguous. The V gene lost 1 base and the J gene lost 0 bases, with 7 bases spanning the gap. CDR1 is MNHEY, CDR2 SVGAGI, per germline. The CDR3 has 16 amino acids.

CDR3 protein: CASSFGRLTYEQYF. The CDR3 DNA is TGTGCCAGCAGCTTCGGTAGACTAACCTACGAGCAGTACTTC. V and J are TRBV7-8 and TRBJ2-7; perhaps TRBD2 as D (5 bases). The V and J ends lost 3 bases and 2 bases respectively, with 11 bases between them. Germline CDR1 reads SGHVS; CDR2 reads FQNEAQ. This CDR3 has 14 amino acids.

The chain uses TRBV6-6 and TRBJ2-1; 12 bases line up with TRBD2. V lost 3 bases to trimming and J lost 8 bases; unmatched junction nucleotides: 8. CDR3 length equals 16 residues. The V gene's germline CDR1 is MNHNY and CDR2 SVGAGI (reference sequence). CDR3: CASSYLRLAGEDEQFF. The CDR3, as DNA: TGTGCCAGCAGTTATCTCCGACTAGCGGGAGAGGATGAGCAGTTCTTC.

This sequence joins TRBV7-2 and TRBJ1-1; D gene uncertain. This CDR3 contains 12 residues. Germline V CDR1 and CDR2: SGHTA, FQGNSA. The ends were cut back, 1 base at V and 8 bases at J, with 8 bases in the middle. The CDR3 reads CASSLGPLEAFF. CDR3 DNA: TGTGCCAGCAGCTTAGGCCCGCTCGAAGCTTTCTTT.

The rearrangement joins TRBV6-1 to TRBJ2-7; possibly TRBD1 or TRBD2 for D (5 bases each). The V gene's germline CDR1 is MNHNS and CDR2 SASEGT. This CDR3 has 15 residues. Trimming took off 2 bases at V and 3 bases at J, with 14 bases between the two ends. The chain's CDR3 is CASSEPRTGGYEQYF. The DNA for the CDR3 is TGTGCCAGCAGTGAACCAAGGACTGGGGGCTACGAGCAGTACTTC.

The chain employs TRBV4-1 and TRBJ1-4; a weak D match, TRBD1 (5 bases). Trimming removed 1 base from V and 8 bases from J, with 14 bases in between. The length of the CDR3 is 15 residues. Per the germline V gene, CDR1 is MGHRA and CDR2 is YSYEKL. CDR3 bases: TGCGCCAGCAGCCAAGGCCCAGGGTTAGTGGAAAAACTGTTTTTT. The encoded protein is CASSQGPGLVEKLFF.

This chain uses TRBV7-9 with TRBJ2-7, with D uncertain. The V gene lost 4 bases and the J gene lost 2 bases, with 9 bases spanning the gap. The germline V gene encodes CDR1 SEHNR and CDR2 FQNEAQ (reference sequence). This CDR3 comprises 13 residues. CDR3 sequence (DNA): TGTGCCAGCAGCTCCCCTCCCACCTACGAGCAGTACTTC. Its protein is CASSSPPTYEQYF. The whole variable domain, remainder taken from reference TRBV7-9 and TRBJ2-7, is DTGVSQNPRHKITKRGQNVTFRCDPISEHNRLYWYRQTLGQGPEFLTYFQNEAQLEKSRLLSDRFSAERPKGSFSTLEIQRTEQGDSAMYLCASSSPPTYEQYFGPGTRLTVT.

V usage is TRBV7-2 and J usage is TRBJ1-4, with a possible D match to TRBD1 (5 bases). CDR1 SGHTA and CDR2 FQGNSA come from the germline V gene. V lost 4 bases and J 2 bases, leaving 11 bases between the germline ends. The CDR3 runs 15 residues. The CDR3 DNA follows: TGTGCCAGCAGCTGGACGTGGGGCACTAATGAAAAACTGTTTTTT. It specifies CASSWTWGTNEKLFF.

In regard to this clone: The same CDR3 also results from other DNA sequences found in this sample. J is TRBJ2-7 and V is TRBV14; D is ambiguous. The V end lost 0 bases, the J end lost 4 bases, and 4 bases lay between the germline ends. The CDR3 extends over 12 amino acids. Germline values: CDR1 SGHDN, CDR2 FVKESK. The CDR3 here is CASSQDGYEQYF. DNA for the CDR3: TGTGCCAGCAGCCAAGATGGGTACGAGCAGTACTTC. Full variable domain (missing parts from reference TRBV14 and TRBJ2-7): EAGVTQFPSHSVIEKGQTVTLRCDPISGHDNLYWYRRVMGKEIKFLLHFVKESKQDESGMPNNRFLAERTGGTYSTLKVQPAELEDSGVYFCASSQDGYEQYFGPGTRLTVT.

This clone appeared once. The V gene is TRBV4-3, the J gene TRBJ2-1, with D hard to call. Germline V lookup: CDR1 LGHNA, CDR2 YSLEER. Trimming cost V 0 bases and J 7 bases, with 19 bases left between them. This CDR3 contains 17 residues. CDR3 nucleotide sequence: TGCGCCAGCAGCCAAGAACTTCCCAGAGCACCAAGTAATGAGCAGTTCTTC. As protein: CASSQELPRAPSNEQFF.

There are many counts of this clone. DNA for the CDR3: TGTGCCAGCAGTCAAGGGACAGCCAACTATGGCTACACCTTC. Translating gives CASSQGTANYGYTF. The rearrangement links TRBV7-9 to TRBJ1-2; TRBD1 aligns across 7 bases. Looked up from germline, CDR1 is SEHNR and CDR2 is FQNEAQ (reference sequence). This CDR3 comprises 14 residues. J lost 2 bases, V lost 6 bases, and 6 bases had no gene match.

V and J are TRBV5-1 and TRBJ2-7, with unresolved D. Trimming left V 2 bases short and J 0 bases short, with 9 bases between. The CDR3 totals 14 residues. Germline CDR1 is SGHRS and CDR2 is YFSETQ. The CDR3 region is CASSFGVLSYEQYF. CDR3 in DNA: TGCGCCAGCAGCTTTGGAGTTCTCTCCTACGAGCAGTACTTC. The variable domain in full, with the rest retrieved from reference TRBV5-1 and TRBJ2-7, is KAGVTQTPRYLIKTRGQQVTLSCSPISGHRSVSWYQQTPGQGLQFLFEYFSETQRNKGNFPGRFSGRQFSNSRSEMNVSTLELGDSALYLCASSFGVLSYEQYFGPGTRLTVT.

This sequence joins TRBV6-5 and TRBJ1-2; D uncertain. The V gene's germline CDR1 is MNHEY and CDR2 SVGAGI. Trimming removed 4 bases from V and 3 bases from J, with 9 bases in between. The CDR3 runs to 13 residues. The CDR3 loop reads CASSSDNDYGYTF. The CDR3 DNA follows: TGTGCCAGCAGTTCCGACAATGACTATGGCTACACCTTC.

J is TRBJ1-5 and V is TRBV27; no firm D call. The CDR3 totals 12 residues. Germline V lookup: CDR1 MNHEY, CDR2 SMNVEV (reference sequence). Between the trimmed V and J ends, which lost 1 base and 6 bases, there was a span of 4 bases. Here the CDR3 reads CASSLLGQPQHF. CDR3 nucleotides: TGTGCCAGCAGTTTATTGGGTCAGCCCCAGCATTTT.

This clone was seen only once. The chain couples TRBV6-6 to TRBJ2-7; TRBD2 might be the D (7 bases). Germline-derived CDR1 and CDR2 are MNHNY and SVGAGI (reference sequence). The CDR3 loop spans 15 amino acids. V shed 0 bases and J shed 5 bases, with 14 bases lying between them. CDR3 bases: TGTGCCAGCAGTTACTCGATCGCGGGGGCTGACGAGCAGTACTTC. Residues: CASSYSIAGADEQYF.

The chain combines TRBV11-1 with TRBJ2-5; maybe TRBD1 (5 bases). Deletions cut 4 bases from V and 4 bases from J, with 16 bases between. From germline, CDR1 is SGHAT and CDR2 FQDESV (reference sequence). This CDR3 has 15 residues. In DNA form, the CDR3 reads TGTGCCAGCAGCTCCCCCAGGGATATCGGAGAGACCCAGTACTTC. Translated: CASSSPRDIGETQYF.

The chain combines TRBV28 with TRBJ2-7, with 9 bases that match TRBD1. Trimming took 5 bases from V and 2 from J; bases not matched to a gene: 4. CDR1 and CDR2 (germline): MDHEN, SYDVKM. The CDR3 is made up of 14 amino acids. The CDR3 coding sequence is TGTGCCAGCAGTACCCGGGACAGGGCCTACGAGCAGTACTTC. It encodes CASSTRDRAYEQYF.

The J gene is TRBJ2-7, the V gene TRBV7-2; no firm D call. The CDR3 covers 15 residues. Trimming left V 1 base short and J 2 bases short, with 12 bases between. In germline, CDR1 is SGHTA, CDR2 FQGNSA. CDR3 nucleotide sequence: TGTGCCAGCAGCTTAGGGCCGGGTATGGCCTACGAGCAGTACTTC. Its protein is CASSLGPGMAYEQYF.